The 11 T cell receptor beta chains in this list originate from one sample, sequenced in a study of immune characterization of retroperitoneal liposarcoma. TCRdb reprocessed the PCR reads via MiXCR and lists one record per CDR3 protein. The table includes over 15,000 distinct CDR3 sequences, approximately 37% detected once. Sequenced material: blood. The receptors shown here come from a male donor with retroperitoneal liposarcoma.

This clonotype was counted at least ten times. The chain is built from TRBV7-2 and TRBJ2-7; D is undetermined. Trimming pared 5 bases from V and 2 bases from J, leaving 7 bases between. The CDR3 spans 12 residues. The germline gives CDR1 SGHTA, CDR2 FQGNSA. The CDR3 DNA sequence: TGTGCCAGCAGCAGCAACACCTACGAGCAGTACTTC. Its translation: CASSSNTYEQYF.

This clonotype was observed a handful of times. V is TRBV27 and J is TRBJ2-7, with 8 positions matching TRBD1. In germline, CDR1 is MNHEY, CDR2 SMNVEV (reference sequence). The CDR3 is made up of 14 amino acids. With V trimmed by 5 bases and J by 4 bases, 7 bases remained unmatched. CDR3 nucleotide sequence: TGTGCCAGCAGTCAAACAGGGGGAGGTTACGAGCAGTACTTC. Its translation is CASSQTGGGYEQYF.

The chain joins TRBV6-6 to TRBJ2-5, with TRBD1 matching 9 bases. V lost 2 bases and J lost 11; bases outside the gene matches: 9. Germline values: CDR1 MNHNY, CDR2 SVGAGI (reference sequence). This CDR3 comprises 14 residues. The CDR3 spells CASSYIQGAEEQYF. CDR3 bases: TGTGCCAGCAGTTACATACAGGGGGCTGAGGAGCAGTACTTC.

This clonotype occurred a few times. The V gene is TRBV6-6, the J gene TRBJ2-3, with TRBD1 matching over 9 bases. CDR3 length equals 16 residues. Looked up from germline, CDR1 is MNHNY and CDR2 is SVGAGI (reference sequence). J was trimmed by 3 bases and V by 0 bases; bases with no gene match: 4. Here the CDR3 reads CASSYSPGTGTDTQYF. Here the CDR3 DNA reads TGTGCCAGCAGTTACTCCCCAGGGACAGGGACAGATACGCAGTATTTT.

CDR3 DNA: TGTGCCAGCAGCAAACAGGGCTCGATGTACAATGAGCAGTTCTTC. It specifies CASSKQGSMYNEQFF. The chain recombines TRBV25-1 with TRBJ2-1; TRBD1 might be the D (6 bases). CDR1 and CDR2 from the germline V gene are MGHDK and SYGVNS. Between the trimmed V and J ends, which lost 6 bases and 4 bases, there was a span of 16 bases. This CDR3 contains 15 residues.

The rearrangement links TRBV6-1 to TRBJ1-2, with D unresolved. The CDR3 is 12 amino acids. Germline V gene data show CDR1 as MNHNS and CDR2 as SASEGT. With 3 bases removed from V and 8 bases from J, the gap between germline ends came to 10 bases. CDR3: CASSDSWEGYTF. In nucleotides, the CDR3 is TGTGCCAGCAGTGATTCCTGGGAGGGCTACACCTTC.

Sample share makes this clonotype medium-sized. J is TRBJ2-7 and V is TRBV6-1, with TRBD2 matching over 7 bases. The germline CDR1 and CDR2 sequences are MNHNS and SASEGT. V lost 6 bases, J lost 4 bases, and 15 bases stayed unmatched. The CDR3 has 16 amino acids. The CDR3 nucleotides are TGTGCCAGCAGCCCAATGGGAGCGGGGAGGATGTACGAGCAGTACTTC. It yields the protein CASSPMGAGRMYEQYF.

Ten or more counts support this clonotype. V gene TRBV10-1 combines with J gene TRBJ2-5, with 7 bases fitting TRBD2. The V gene's germline CDR1 is WNHNN and CDR2 SYGVQD (reference sequence). The CDR3 loop spans 14 amino acids. The ends lost 8 bases at V and 1 base at J; junction bases unmatched: 7. The CDR3 region is CASSASGFQETQYF. CDR3 DNA sequence: TGCGCCAGCTCGGCTAGCGGCTTCCAAGAGACCCAGTACTTC.

The chain recombines TRBV7-2 with TRBJ2-2, with 9 bases aligning to TRBD1. CDR3 size: 15 residues. CDR1 is SGHTA and CDR2 is FQGNSA in the germline V gene. V shed 5 bases, J shed 5 bases, and the junction held 6 bases outside the gene matches. CDR3 in amino acids: CASSGQTGGTGELFF. The CDR3 DNA reads TGTGCCAGCAGCGGACAGACAGGGGGAACCGGGGAGCTGTTTTTT. The full variable domain, its missing parts supplied by reference TRBV7-2 and TRBJ2-2, is GAGVSQSPSNKVTEKGKDVELRCDPISGHTALYWYRQSLGQGLEFLIYFQGNSAPDKSGLPSDRFSAERTGGSVSTLTIQRTQQEDSAVYLCASSGQTGGTGELFFGEGSRLTVL.

As concerns this clonotype: The junction and the germline gene differ at one end; a read error may be behind it. J is TRBJ2-3 and V is TRBV7-2, with D maybe TRBD1 (5 bases). The end of the DNA is better explained by TRBJ1-5, so the J call may be wrong. The CDR3 sequence is 15 residues long. Looked up from germline, CDR1 is SGHTA and CDR2 is FQGNSA. As DNA, the CDR3 is TGTGCCAGCAGCCTAGCTCCCACAGGTACCTACGAGCAGCATTTT. Residues: CASSLAPTGTYEQHF.

This sequence joins TRBV6-1 and TRBJ1-5; no firm D call. The V end was cut by 5 bases, the J end by 4 bases, with 0 bases between. The CDR3 covers 10 residues. The germline CDR1 and CDR2 sequences are MNHNS and SASEGT. The CDR3 here is CASSNQPQHF. In DNA form, the CDR3 reads TGTGCCAGCAGTAATCAGCCCCAGCATTTT.